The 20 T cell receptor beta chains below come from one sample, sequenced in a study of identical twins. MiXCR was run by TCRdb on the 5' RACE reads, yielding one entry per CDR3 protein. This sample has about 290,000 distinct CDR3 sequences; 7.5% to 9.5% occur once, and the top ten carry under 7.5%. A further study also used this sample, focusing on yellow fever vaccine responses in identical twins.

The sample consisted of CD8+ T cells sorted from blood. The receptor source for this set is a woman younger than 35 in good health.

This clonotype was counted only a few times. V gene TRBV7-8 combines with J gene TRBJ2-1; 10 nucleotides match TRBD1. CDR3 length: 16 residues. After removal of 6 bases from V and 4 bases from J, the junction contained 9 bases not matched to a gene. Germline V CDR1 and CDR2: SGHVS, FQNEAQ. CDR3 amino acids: CASSDSRDRGYNEQFF. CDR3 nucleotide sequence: TGTGCCAGCAGTGACAGCCGGGACAGGGGTTACAATGAGCAGTTCTTC.

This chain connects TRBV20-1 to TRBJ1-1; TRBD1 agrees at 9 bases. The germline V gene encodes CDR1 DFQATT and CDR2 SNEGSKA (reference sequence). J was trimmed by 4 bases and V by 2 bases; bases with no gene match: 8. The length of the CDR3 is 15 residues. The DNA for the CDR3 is TGCAGTGCTAGAACTACTAAACAGGGGGCCACTGAAGCTTTCTTT. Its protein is CSARTTKQGATEAFF.

The CDR3 spells CASSYVGGRNNEQFF. The DNA for the CDR3 is TGTGCCAGCAGTTACGTCGGGGGCCGAAACAATGAGCAGTTCTTC. The chain recombines TRBV27 with TRBJ2-1; TRBD1 or TRBD2 may be the D gene (6 bases each). Germline-derived CDR1 and CDR2 are MNHEY and SMNVEV (reference sequence). The V and J ends lost 4 bases and 5 bases respectively, with 15 bases between them. The CDR3 has 15 residues.

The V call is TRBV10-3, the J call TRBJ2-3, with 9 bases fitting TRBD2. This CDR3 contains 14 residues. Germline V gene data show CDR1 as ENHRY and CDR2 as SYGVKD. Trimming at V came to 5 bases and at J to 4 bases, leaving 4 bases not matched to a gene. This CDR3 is CAISPAGGPDTQYF. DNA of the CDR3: TGTGCCATCAGTCCAGCGGGGGGCCCAGATACGCAGTATTTT.

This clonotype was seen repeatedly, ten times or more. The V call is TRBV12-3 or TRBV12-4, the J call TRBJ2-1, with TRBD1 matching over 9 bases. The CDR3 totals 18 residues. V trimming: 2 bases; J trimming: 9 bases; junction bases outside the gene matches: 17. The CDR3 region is CASSLIPPRQGVGGEQFF. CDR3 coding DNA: TGTGCCAGCAGTTTAATCCCACCGAGACAGGGGGTAGGCGGTGAGCAGTTCTTC.

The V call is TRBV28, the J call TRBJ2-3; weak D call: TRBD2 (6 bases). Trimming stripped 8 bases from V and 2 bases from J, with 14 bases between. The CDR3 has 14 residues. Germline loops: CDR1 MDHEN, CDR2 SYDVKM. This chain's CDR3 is CASPGDLATDTQYF. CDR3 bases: TGTGCCAGCCCCGGGGACTTGGCCACAGATACGCAGTATTTT.

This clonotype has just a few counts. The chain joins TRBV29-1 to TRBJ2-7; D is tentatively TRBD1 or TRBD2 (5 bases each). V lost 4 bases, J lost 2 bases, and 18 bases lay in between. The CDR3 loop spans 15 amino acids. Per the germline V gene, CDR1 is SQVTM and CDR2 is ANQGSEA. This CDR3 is CSVVGLEADTYEQYF. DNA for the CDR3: TGCAGCGTTGTCGGTTTGGAAGCGGACACCTACGAGCAGTACTTC.

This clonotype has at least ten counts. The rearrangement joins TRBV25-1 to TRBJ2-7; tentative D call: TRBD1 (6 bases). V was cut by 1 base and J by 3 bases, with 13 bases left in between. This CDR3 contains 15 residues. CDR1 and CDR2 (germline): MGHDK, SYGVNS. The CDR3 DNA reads TGTGCCAGCAGTGAATGGAGTCAGGGGATCTACGAGCAGTACTTC. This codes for CASSEWSQGIYEQYF.

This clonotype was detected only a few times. The chain's CDR3 is CASTLHLDSVDSGANVLTF. CDR3 coding DNA: TGTGCCAGCACCCTACACCTGGACAGCGTTGACTCTGGGGCCAACGTCCTGACTTTC. The chain has TRBV6-1 and TRBJ2-6; D possibly corresponds to TRBD1 (6 bases). CDR1 MNHNS and CDR2 SASEGT come from the germline V gene. The CDR3 runs to 19 residues. Trimming stripped 7 bases from V and 0 bases from J, with 22 bases between.

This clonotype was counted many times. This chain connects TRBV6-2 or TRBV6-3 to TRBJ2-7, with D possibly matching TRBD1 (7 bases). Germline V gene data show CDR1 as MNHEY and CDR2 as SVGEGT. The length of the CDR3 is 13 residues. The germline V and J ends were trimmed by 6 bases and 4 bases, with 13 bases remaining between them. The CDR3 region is CASSIQGTYEQYF. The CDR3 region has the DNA TGTGCCAGCAGCATACAGGGGACTTACGAGCAGTACTTC.

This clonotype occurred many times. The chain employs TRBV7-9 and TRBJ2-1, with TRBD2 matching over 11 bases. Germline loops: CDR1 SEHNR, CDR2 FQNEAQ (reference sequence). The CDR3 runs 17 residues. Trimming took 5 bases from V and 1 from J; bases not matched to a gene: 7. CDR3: CASSPGTSGTSYNEQFF. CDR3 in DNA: TGTGCCAGCAGCCCGGGGACTAGCGGAACGTCCTACAATGAGCAGTTCTTC.

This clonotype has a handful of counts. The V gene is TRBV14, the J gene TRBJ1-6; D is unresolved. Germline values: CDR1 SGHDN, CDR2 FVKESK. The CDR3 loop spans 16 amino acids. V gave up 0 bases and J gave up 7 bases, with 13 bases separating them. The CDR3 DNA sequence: TGTGCCAGCAGCCAAGATTATTCAGCCTGGAATTCACCCCTCCACTTT. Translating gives CASSQDYSAWNSPLHF.

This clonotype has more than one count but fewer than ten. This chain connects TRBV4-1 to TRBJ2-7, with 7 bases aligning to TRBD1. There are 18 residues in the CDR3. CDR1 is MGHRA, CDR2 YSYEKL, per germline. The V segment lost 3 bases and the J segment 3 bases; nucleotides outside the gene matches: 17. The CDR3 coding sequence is TGCGCCAGCAGCCAGGTGACAGGGATTGGGGGCGACTACTACGAGCAGTACTTC. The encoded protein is CASSQVTGIGGDYYEQYF.

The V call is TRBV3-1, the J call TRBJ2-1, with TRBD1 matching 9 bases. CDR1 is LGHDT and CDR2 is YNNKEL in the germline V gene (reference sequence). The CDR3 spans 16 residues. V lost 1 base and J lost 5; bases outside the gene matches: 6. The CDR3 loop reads CASSQVGTGYHNEQFF. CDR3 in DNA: TGTGCCAGCAGCCAAGTAGGGACAGGGTATCACAATGAGCAGTTCTTC.

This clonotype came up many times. CDR3 residues: CASSSPTPPNAQFF. CDR3 coding DNA: TGTGCCAGCAGCTCCCCCACACCTCCCAACGCGCAGTTCTTC. The chain carries TRBV7-9 and TRBJ2-1; D is uncertain. Trimming left V 4 bases short and J 12 bases short, with 19 bases between. The germline gives CDR1 SEHNR, CDR2 FQNEAQ (reference sequence). The CDR3 covers 14 residues.

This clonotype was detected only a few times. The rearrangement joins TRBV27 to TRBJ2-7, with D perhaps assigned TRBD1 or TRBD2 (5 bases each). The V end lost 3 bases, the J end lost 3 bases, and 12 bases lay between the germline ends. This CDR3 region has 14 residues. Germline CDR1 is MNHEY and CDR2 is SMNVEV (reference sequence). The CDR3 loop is CASSFGAGLYEQYF. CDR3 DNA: TGTGCCAGCAGTTTCGGGGCAGGCCTCTACGAGCAGTACTTC.

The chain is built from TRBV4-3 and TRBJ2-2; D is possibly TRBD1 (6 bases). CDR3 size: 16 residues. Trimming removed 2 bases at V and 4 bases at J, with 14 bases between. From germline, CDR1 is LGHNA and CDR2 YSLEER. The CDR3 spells CASSQTRQATTGELFF. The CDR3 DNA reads TGCGCCAGCAGCCAAACCCGACAGGCCACCACCGGGGAGCTGTTTTTT.

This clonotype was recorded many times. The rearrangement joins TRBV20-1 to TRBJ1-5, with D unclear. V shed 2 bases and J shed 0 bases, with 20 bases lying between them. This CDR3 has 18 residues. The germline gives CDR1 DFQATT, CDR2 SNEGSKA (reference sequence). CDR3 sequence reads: CSARPQPTDRRSNQPQHF. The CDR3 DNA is TGCAGTGCTAGACCACAACCCACAGACCGGCGTAGCAATCAGCCCCAGCATTTT.

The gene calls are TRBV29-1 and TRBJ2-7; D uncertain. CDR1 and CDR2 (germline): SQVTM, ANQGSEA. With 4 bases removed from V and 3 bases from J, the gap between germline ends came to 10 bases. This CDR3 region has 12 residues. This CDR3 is CSVVLTYYEQYF. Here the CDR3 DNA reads TGCAGCGTTGTCCTCACCTACTACGAGCAGTACTTC.

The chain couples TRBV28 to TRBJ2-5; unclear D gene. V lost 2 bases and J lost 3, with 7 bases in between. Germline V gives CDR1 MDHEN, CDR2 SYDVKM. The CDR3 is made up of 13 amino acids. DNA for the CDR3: TGTGCCAGCAGTTTAACGACAAAAGAGACCCAGTACTTC. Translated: CASSLTTKETQYF.